The 23 T cell receptor beta chains below all came from one sample that was sequenced in a study of CD8 T cells in Susac syndrome. RNA, at roughly 0.45 to 1 ug, was reverse transcribed with random hexamers. One entry per CDR3 protein, called by TCRdb with MiXCR from the immunoSEQ multiplex PCR reads. This sample has tens of thousands of distinct CDR3 sequences, with approximately 93% found just once. Sequenced input: CD4+ T cells from PBMCs. Receptors originate from a human donor with Susac syndrome.

V and J are TRBV12-3 or TRBV12-4 and TRBJ2-7, with 8 nucleotides matching TRBD1. The CDR3 covers 16 residues. V shed 2 bases and J 2 bases; nucleotides not matched to a gene: 8. CDR3 sequence: CASSLWVGTGTYEQYF. The DNA for the CDR3 is TGTGCCAGCAGTTTATGGGTCGGGACAGGCACCTACGAGCAGTACTTC.

The rearrangement joins TRBV5-4 to TRBJ2-6; no reliable D call. Trimming stripped 5 bases from V and 4 bases from J, with 10 bases between. Germline V CDR1 and CDR2: SGHNT, YYREEE (reference sequence). This CDR3 comprises 14 residues. The CDR3 reads CASSALRGANVLTF. CDR3 bases: TGTGCCAGCAGTGCCCTGCGCGGGGCCAACGTCCTGACTTTC.

The chain employs TRBV9 and TRBJ2-3; D not certain. Trimming left V 7 bases short and J 2 bases short, with 5 bases between. This CDR3 contains 11 residues. Germline-derived CDR1 and CDR2 are SGDLS and YYNGEE. The CDR3 coding sequence is TGTGCCAGCGGAATCACAGATACGCAGTATTTT. It specifies CASGITDTQYF.

The gene calls are TRBV4-3 and TRBJ2-1; 9 bases map to TRBD1. The trim removed 1 base at V and 9 bases at J, leaving 19 bases unmatched. The CDR3 totals 19 residues. Germline V gene sequence: CDR1 LGHNA, CDR2 YSLEER. The CDR3 nucleotides are TGCGCCAGCAGCCAAGGTTTCCGGGACAGGGAAATTAGGGGTAGTGAGCAGTTCTTC. Translated, it gives CASSQGFRDREIRGSEQFF.

To note about this clonotype: The junction departs from germline at one end; a sequencing error may be responsible. The V call is TRBV20-1, the J call TRBJ2-1, with 7 bases fitting TRBD2. Looked up from germline, CDR1 is DFQATT and CDR2 is SNEGSKA (reference sequence). The CDR3 runs to 14 residues. In DNA, the CDR3 is TGCAGTGCTGCATCCGGGACTACCTACGATGAGCAGTTCTTC. It encodes CSAASGTTYDEQFF.

This clonotype has only one observation. The rearrangement links TRBV7-8 to TRBJ2-1; TRBD2 aligns across 12 bases. The germline CDR1 and CDR2 sequences are SGHVS and FQNEAQ. There are 16 residues in the CDR3. The V and J ends lost 3 bases and 6 bases, in that order; junction bases with no gene match: 6. The chain's CDR3 is CASSFWTSGTGNEQFF. In DNA form, the CDR3 reads TGTGCCAGCAGCTTCTGGACTAGCGGGACGGGCAATGAGCAGTTCTTC.

This chain connects TRBV6-5 to TRBJ2-1, with 10 bases identical to TRBD1. The V segment lost 5 bases and the J segment 7 bases; nucleotides outside the gene matches: 8. The CDR3 loop spans 15 amino acids. Germline V gives CDR1 MNHEY, CDR2 SVGAGI. As DNA, the CDR3 is TGTGCCAGCAGTCGCGGGACAGGGGTAGCGAATGAGCAGTTCTTC. Translating gives CASSRGTGVANEQFF.

This chain joins TRBV11-3 and TRBJ2-5, with D possibly TRBD1 on 5 matching bases. The CDR3 covers 15 residues. CDR1 and CDR2 from the germline V gene are SGHNT and YENEEA. V lost 0 bases, J lost 4 bases, and 12 bases lay in between. Here the CDR3 reads CASSLDITGGETQYF. CDR3 coding DNA: TGTGCCAGCAGCTTAGATATAACAGGCGGAGAGACCCAGTACTTC.

V and J are TRBV5-1 and TRBJ1-1; D possibly corresponds to TRBD1 (5 bases). The CDR3 length is 13 residues. Germline lookup yields CDR1 SGHRS and CDR2 YFSETQ. The V end was cut by 0 bases, the J end by 5 bases, with 8 bases between. CDR3 amino acids: CASSLGTFTEAFF. CDR3 nucleotide sequence: TGCGCCAGCAGCTTGGGGACATTTACTGAAGCTTTCTTT.

This clonotype was seen once. The CDR3 loop reads CASSLTLGGAHSYEQYF. The CDR3, as DNA: TGTGCCAGCAGCCTAACCCTTGGGGGGGCGCACTCCTACGAGCAGTACTTC. This chain links TRBV7-8 with TRBJ2-7; a weak D match, TRBD2 (7 bases). This CDR3 region has 17 residues. Germline V lookup: CDR1 SGHVS, CDR2 FQNEAQ. The V and J ends lost 5 bases and 0 bases respectively, with 20 bases between them.

This clonotype was observed once. The chain recombines TRBV6-6 with TRBJ2-5; a weak D match, TRBD1 (7 bases). The ends were cut back, 5 bases at V and 5 bases at J, with 18 bases in the middle. This CDR3 is 15 amino acids long. Looked up from germline, CDR1 is MNHNY and CDR2 is SVGAGI (reference sequence). The CDR3 reads CASSLASGGRETQYF. CDR3 coding DNA: TGTGCCAGCAGTCTCGCATCAGGGGGGCGGGAGACCCAGTACTTC.

This rearrangement joins TRBV11-2 to TRBJ2-6; D gene ambiguous. V shed 1 base and J shed 9 bases, with 7 bases lying between them. This CDR3 is built from 13 residues. Germline V gives CDR1 SGHAT, CDR2 FQNNGV. CDR3 DNA sequence: TGTGCCAGCAGCTTAGGAGGAATCAACGTCCTGACTTTC. Translated: CASSLGGINVLTF.

This clonotype has only one observation. The V call is TRBV10-3, the J call TRBJ2-4; D gene uncertain. Deletions cut 3 bases from V and 7 bases from J, with 13 bases between. The CDR3 covers 14 residues. Germline-derived CDR1 and CDR2 are ENHRY and SYGVKD. The CDR3 DNA reads TGTGCCATCAGTGATGGGTCAGAAGGGAACATTCAGTACTTC. Its protein product is CAISDGSEGNIQYF.

This clonotype has a handful of counts. The chain carries TRBV6-5 and TRBJ2-1, with D maybe TRBD1 (6 bases). Germline CDR1 is MNHEY and CDR2 is SVGAGI. This CDR3 is built from 14 residues. The V and J ends lost 7 bases and 4 bases respectively, with 14 bases between them. The CDR3 sequence is CASTQMQGYNEQFF. The CDR3, as DNA: TGTGCCAGCACCCAAATGCAGGGGTACAATGAGCAGTTCTTC.

This chain joins TRBV4-2 and TRBJ1-2; D is unclear. CDR3 size: 13 residues. Trimming took off 1 base at V and 2 bases at J, with 5 bases between the two ends. Germline lookup yields CDR1 LGHNA and CDR2 YNFKEQ. CDR3 DNA sequence: TGTGCCAGCAGCCAAGTATCCAACTATGGCTACACCTTC. Amino acid sequence: CASSQVSNYGYTF.

This sequence joins TRBV5-1 and TRBJ2-5, with D unresolved. The CDR3 runs to 16 residues. Germline-derived CDR1 and CDR2 are SGHRS and YFSETQ. Trimming removed 0 bases from V and 1 base from J, with 13 bases in between. The CDR3 here is CASSLDLTISQETQYF. In nucleotides, the CDR3 is TGCGCCAGCAGCTTGGACTTAACTATATCCCAAGAGACCCAGTACTTC.

V and J are TRBV11-2 and TRBJ2-7; D may be TRBD1 or TRBD2 (6 bases each). The CDR3 sequence is 17 residues long. V lost 3 bases and J lost 0, with 18 bases in between. Germline V gene sequence: CDR1 SGHAT, CDR2 FQNNGV. The CDR3 DNA sequence: TGTGCCAGCAGCTTTACTAGGGGGGACGGTAGCTCCTACGAGCAGTACTTC. It encodes CASSFTRGDGSSYEQYF.

The chain couples TRBV9 to TRBJ1-2, with D maybe TRBD1 (6 bases). CDR1 is SGDLS, CDR2 YYNGEE, per germline. The CDR3 has 16 amino acids. The germline V and J ends were trimmed by 3 bases and 0 bases, with 15 bases remaining between them. CDR3: CASSGRGRGSNYGYTF. CDR3 nucleotide sequence: TGTGCCAGCAGCGGGCGAGGCAGGGGTTCTAACTATGGCTACACCTTC.

This chain uses TRBV7-6 with TRBJ2-7; D gene unclear. In germline, CDR1 is SGHVS, CDR2 FNYEAQ. V dropped 4 bases and J dropped 1 base, with 11 bases sitting between them. The CDR3 is 14 residues long. Here the CDR3 DNA reads TGTGCCAGCAGCTCCGGGCCCGCTTCCTACGAGCAGTACTTC. It specifies CASSSGPASYEQYF.

This clonotype came up once. The rearrangement links TRBV4-3 to TRBJ2-7, with a possible D match to TRBD2 (5 bases). Germline CDR1 reads LGHNA; CDR2 reads YSLEER. Trimming stripped 1 base from V and 5 bases from J, with 9 bases between. The CDR3 runs to 13 residues. The DNA of the CDR3 is TGCGCCAGCAGCCAAGCCTTCGGGGACGAGCAGTACTTC. The encoded protein is CASSQAFGDEQYF.

CDR3 in amino acids: CATHGQGDSPLHF. Here the CDR3 DNA reads TGTGCCACCCACGGACAGGGGGACTCACCCCTCCACTTT. The chain joins TRBV25-1 to TRBJ1-6; 10 nucleotides line up with TRBD1. V lost 10 bases, J lost 10 bases, and 7 bases stayed unmatched. CDR1 is MGHDK, CDR2 SYGVNS, per germline. This CDR3 contains 13 residues.

The chain uses TRBV3-1 and TRBJ2-7; D remains unclear. Germline CDR1 LGHDT, CDR2 YNNKEL (reference sequence). The germline V and J ends were trimmed by 1 base and 5 bases, with 9 bases remaining between them. The CDR3 has 13 residues. CDR3 coding DNA: TGTGCCAGCAGCCAAGGAACAGCAGACGAGCAGTACTTC. Encoded protein: CASSQGTADEQYF.

This rearrangement joins TRBV14 to TRBJ2-2; D not certain. V lost 4 bases and J lost 4, with 7 bases in between. Germline-derived CDR1 and CDR2 are SGHDN and FVKESK. The CDR3 runs 13 residues. CDR3 nucleotide sequence: TGTGCCAGCAGCCTCCTCGGCACCGGGGAGCTGTTTTTT. This gives the protein CASSLLGTGELFF.